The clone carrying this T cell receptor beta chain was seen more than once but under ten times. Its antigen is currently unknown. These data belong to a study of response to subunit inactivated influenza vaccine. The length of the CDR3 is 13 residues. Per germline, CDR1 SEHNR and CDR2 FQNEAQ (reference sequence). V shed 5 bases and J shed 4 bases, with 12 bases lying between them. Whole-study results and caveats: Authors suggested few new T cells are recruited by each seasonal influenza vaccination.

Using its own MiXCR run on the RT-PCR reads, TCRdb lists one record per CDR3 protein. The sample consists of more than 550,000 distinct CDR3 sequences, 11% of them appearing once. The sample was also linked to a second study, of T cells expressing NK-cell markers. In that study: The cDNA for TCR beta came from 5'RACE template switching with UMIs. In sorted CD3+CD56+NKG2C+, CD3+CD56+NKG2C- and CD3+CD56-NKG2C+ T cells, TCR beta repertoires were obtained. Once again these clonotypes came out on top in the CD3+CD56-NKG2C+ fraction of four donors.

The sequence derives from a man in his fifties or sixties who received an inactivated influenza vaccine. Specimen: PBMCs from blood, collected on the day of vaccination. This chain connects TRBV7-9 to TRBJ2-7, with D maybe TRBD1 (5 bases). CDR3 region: CASSPATVYEQYF. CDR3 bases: TGTGCCAGCAGCCCCGCGACAGTATACGAGCAGTACTTC.